This TCR beta chain was sequenced in a study of T cells in Graves' hyperthyroidism and ophthalmopathy (dated by TCRdb to the late 2010s). With regard to the full study: TCR V-J signatures able to tell the groups apart were searched for in a discovery cohort of 90 to 100 patients, of whom under 45 had Graves' ophthalmopathy and about 60 had stable Graves' hyperthyroidism. Prospective prediction of ophthalmopathy was tested in an independent validation cohort of 18 hyperthyroidism patients and 17 patients who later progressed to ophthalmopathy. The 100 or so discovery patients were randomly divided into training and test sets at a 7:3 ratio. In several Graves' hyperthyroidism patients, the study also compared T-cell repertoires from thyroid tissue with T-cell repertoires from blood. Once sampling was done, hyperthyroidism patients were given methimazole at a starting dose of 30 mg daily, whereas ophthalmopathy patients were given high-dose intravenous methylprednisolone. The paper describes TCR Vbeta CDR3 sequencing of 135 peripheral blood samples, made up of fewer than 50 ophthalmopathy patients, over 70 hyperthyroidism patients and 17 progressor patients. Results the study describes overall, beyond this receptor: Ophthalmopathy was separated from stable hyperthyroidism by a 13 V-J signature model, with just over 85% sensitivity and about 81% specificity obtained in cross-validation and 80%/75% obtained in testing. During validation, the model predicted progression to ophthalmopathy a median of around 6 months ahead of onset, with almost 71% sensitivity and roughly 72% specificity. No statistical method was used to set the sample size in advance, and investigators knew the group allocation. Blood samples also contained most of the expanded thyroid clonotypes (frequency above 0.001), which suggests that blood repertoires may reflect thyroid immune responses.

Counted from cysteine to phenylalanine, this CDR3 has 12 amino acids. Just the 36-base CDR3 DNA is kept, in frame starting at base 1. CDR1 and CDR2 (DFQATT, SNEGSKA) derive from the germline V gene (reference sequence). The germline ends are 7 bases apart after V is trimmed by 2 bases and J by 3 bases. The TCR beta CDR3 regions were amplified from RNA transcripts. A first-round RT-PCR of the TCR CDR3 used the HTBI primer set with the Qiagen OneStep RT-PCR kit. A second multiplex PCR round built the libraries, followed by size selection and purification. The libraries were sequenced on an Illumina HiSeq2000 using paired-end 100 bp reads. Turning to the authors' computational methods: Raw data were processed with SOAPnuke, discarding reads with adapters, uncalled bases, mean Phred below 15, or no exact constant-primer or identifier match. High-quality paired reads were merged with COPE v1.2.5, and unique nucleotide sequences were defined as clonotypes. Clonotypes were aligned to IMGT TRBV, TRBD and TRBJ reference segments using MiTCR v1.1. Analysis was restricted to V-J combinations with a frequency above 0.0001, which covered 99.2% of repertoires. A TCS score was defined as the ratio between F50 (clonal expansion) and ExV (chaos), using BLOSUM62-based TCRdist between CDR3 peptides within each V-J. Welch's t-statistics and random forest reduced around 520 V-J features to fewer than 15, which were used in a naive Bayes classifier (R e1071). Thyroid-blood repertoire similarity was quantified with the Morisita-Horn index. TCRdb itself trimmed the public reads at Q25 with fastp, ran MiXCR and retained productive beta chains. Every distinct CDR3 protein forms one entry, paired with its most common genes and DNA. These V and J calls derive from TCRdb rather than the authors' analysis. For this sample there are about 570,000 distinct CDR3 sequences; around 42% appear just once. The ten largest clones add up to around 17% of the sample.

Patients with uncontrolled infections, other autoimmune diseases, pregnancy or lactation were excluded. Diagnoses were based on clinical symptoms, serum thyroxine and TRAb, thyroid ultrasound and orbital computed tomography. Total RNA was extracted with Trizol reagent, and quality was checked on an Agilent 2100 Bioanalyzer. In regard to this clonotype: Its antigen is not yet known. Per-base qualities were not stored, and no clone one base away is much larger.

This TCR was sampled from an adult woman with Graves' disease, either hyperthyroidism or ophthalmopathy (not recorded which). The material sequenced was peripheral blood or thyroid tissue (not recorded which). Recombination joined TRBV20-1 with TRBJ1-2; the D gene assignment is ambiguous. The DNA reads TGCAGTGCTAGACCCTGGGACTATGGCTACACCTTC. This gives the protein CSARPWDYGYTF.